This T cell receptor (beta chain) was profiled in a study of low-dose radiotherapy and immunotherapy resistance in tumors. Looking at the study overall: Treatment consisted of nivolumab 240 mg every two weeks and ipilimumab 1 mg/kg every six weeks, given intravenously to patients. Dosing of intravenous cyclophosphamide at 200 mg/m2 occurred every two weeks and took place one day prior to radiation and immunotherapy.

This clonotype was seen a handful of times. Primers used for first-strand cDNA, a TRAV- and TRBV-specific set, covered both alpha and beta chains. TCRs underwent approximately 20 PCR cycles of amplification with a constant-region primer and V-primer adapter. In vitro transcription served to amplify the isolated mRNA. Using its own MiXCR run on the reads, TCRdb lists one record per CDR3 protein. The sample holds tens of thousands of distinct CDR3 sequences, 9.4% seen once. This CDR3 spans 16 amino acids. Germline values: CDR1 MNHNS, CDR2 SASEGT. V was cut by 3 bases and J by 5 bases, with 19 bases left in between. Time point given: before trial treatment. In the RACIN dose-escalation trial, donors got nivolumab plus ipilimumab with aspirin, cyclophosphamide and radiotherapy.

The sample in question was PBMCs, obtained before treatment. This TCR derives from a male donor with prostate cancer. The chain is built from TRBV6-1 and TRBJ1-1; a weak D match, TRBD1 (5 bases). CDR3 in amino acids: CASSDRDGSLGTEAFF. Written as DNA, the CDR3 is TGTGCCAGCAGTGACCGGGACGGATCCCTAGGTACTGAAGCTTTCTTT.